One sample yielded the 10 T cell receptor beta chains listed below, sequenced in a study of T cell repertoires in cytomegalovirus infection. MiXCR, run by TCRdb on the reads, gives a single entry per CDR3 protein. The sample shows 95,000 to 120,000 distinct CDR3 sequences, over 30% of them seen only once. These receptors' antigens are unknown. The starting material was CD8+ T cells from cultured PBMCs, obtained from culture after CMV antigen stimulation. These receptors all stem from a human donor in good health (CMV status not recorded). Some clones in this sample may be carry-over from other donors' samples.

The V and J genes are TRBV5-1 and TRBJ1-2; D is possibly TRBD1 (5 bases). Germline CDR1 is SGHRS and CDR2 is YFSETQ. CDR3 length: 13 residues. The germline V and J ends were trimmed by 7 bases and 4 bases, with 14 bases remaining between them. CDR3: CASYGGSTYGYTF. In nucleotides, the CDR3 is TGCGCCAGCTACGGGGGGTCGACCTATGGCTACACCTTC.

This clonotype has only a few counts. The chain employs TRBV2 and TRBJ2-3, with 11 bases lining up with TRBD2. This CDR3 spans 18 amino acids. In germline, CDR1 is SNHLY, CDR2 FYNNEI. Unmatched junction bases numbered 10, after V lost 5 bases and J lost 0 bases. DNA for the CDR3: TGTGCCAGCAGTCTATTACCCGGGACTAGCGGCAGCACAGATACGCAGTATTTT. Amino acid sequence: CASSLLPGTSGSTDTQYF.

This clonotype has just one count. The chain is built from TRBV20-1 and TRBJ2-7; D is uncertain. Germline CDR1 is DFQATT and CDR2 is SNEGSKA (reference sequence). V lost 7 bases and J lost 2, with 21 bases in between. This CDR3 has 15 amino acids. The CDR3 loop reads CSVEKRGTLTYEQYF. CDR3 bases: TGCAGTGTAGAAAAGCGAGGCACCCTAACCTACGAGCAGTACTTC.

The chain couples TRBV19 to TRBJ2-2; D gene uncertain. V lost 8 bases, J lost 5 bases, and 9 bases lay in between. The CDR3 length is 12 residues. Germline loops: CDR1 LNHDA, CDR2 SQIVND (reference sequence). The CDR3 DNA sequence: TGTGCCAGTGAAGGCTTTACCGGGGAGCTGTTTTTT. Translated, it gives CASEGFTGELFF.

This clonotype was counted a few times. The J gene is TRBJ2-3, the V gene TRBV7-2; D possibly corresponds to TRBD1 (5 bases). This CDR3 comprises 18 residues. Per germline, CDR1 SGHTA and CDR2 FQGNSA. V lost 3 bases to trimming and J lost 5 bases, with 24 bases between them. The CDR3 sequence is CASSFIPGSRAGLDTQYF. The CDR3 DNA follows: TGTGCCAGCAGCTTCATACCCGGGTCCCGGGCAGGGTTAGATACGCAGTATTTT.

The CDR3 DNA reads as TGTGCCAGCAGCCCCAGGGACAGGGTACGAGGCTACACCTTC. Protein sequence: CASSPRDRVRGYTF. The chain recombines TRBV7-9 with TRBJ1-2; 9 bases align to TRBD1. From germline, CDR1 is SEHNR and CDR2 FQNEAQ (reference sequence). Losses at the gene ends were 5 bases for V and 8 bases for J; bases not matched to a gene: 9. The CDR3 has 14 amino acids.

The DNA of the CDR3 is TGTGCCAGCAGCCGTCGTACAGGGGGCTCGTCGGATACGCAGTATTTT. Residues: CASSRRTGGSSDTQYF. V is TRBV11-3 and J is TRBJ2-3; 9 positions match TRBD1. Looked up from germline, CDR1 is SGHNT and CDR2 is YENEEA. The CDR3 has 16 residues. Trimming at V came to 5 bases and at J to 6 bases, leaving 12 bases not matched to a gene.

The chain recombines TRBV3-1 with TRBJ2-1; D gene unclear. Trimming left V 4 bases short and J 5 bases short, with 6 bases between. The CDR3 contains 12 residues. CDR1 is LGHDT and CDR2 is YNNKEL in the germline V gene (reference sequence). CDR3 region: CASSPPNNEQFF. CDR3 DNA sequence: TGTGCCAGCAGCCCCCCAAACAATGAGCAGTTCTTC.

This clonotype was detected a few times. The rearrangement links TRBV7-9 to TRBJ2-1, with 13 nucleotides matching TRBD2. Trimming at V came to 0 bases and at J to 6 bases, leaving 11 bases not matched to a gene. Germline V CDR1 and CDR2: SEHNR, FQNEAQ (reference sequence). This CDR3 region has 19 residues. DNA for the CDR3: TGTGCCAGCAGCTTAGCCCAGACTAGCGGGGGGCCCAACTTCAATGAGCAGTTCTTC. It yields the protein CASSLAQTSGGPNFNEQFF.

The V gene is TRBV9, the J gene TRBJ1-3; unclear D gene. The CDR3 is made up of 12 amino acids. Between the trimmed V and J ends, which lost 2 bases and 3 bases, there was a span of 3 bases. The germline V gene has CDR1 SGDLS and CDR2 YYNGEE. The CDR3 sequence is CASSVDGNTIYF. CDR3 in DNA: TGTGCCAGCAGCGTCGATGGAAACACCATATATTTT.